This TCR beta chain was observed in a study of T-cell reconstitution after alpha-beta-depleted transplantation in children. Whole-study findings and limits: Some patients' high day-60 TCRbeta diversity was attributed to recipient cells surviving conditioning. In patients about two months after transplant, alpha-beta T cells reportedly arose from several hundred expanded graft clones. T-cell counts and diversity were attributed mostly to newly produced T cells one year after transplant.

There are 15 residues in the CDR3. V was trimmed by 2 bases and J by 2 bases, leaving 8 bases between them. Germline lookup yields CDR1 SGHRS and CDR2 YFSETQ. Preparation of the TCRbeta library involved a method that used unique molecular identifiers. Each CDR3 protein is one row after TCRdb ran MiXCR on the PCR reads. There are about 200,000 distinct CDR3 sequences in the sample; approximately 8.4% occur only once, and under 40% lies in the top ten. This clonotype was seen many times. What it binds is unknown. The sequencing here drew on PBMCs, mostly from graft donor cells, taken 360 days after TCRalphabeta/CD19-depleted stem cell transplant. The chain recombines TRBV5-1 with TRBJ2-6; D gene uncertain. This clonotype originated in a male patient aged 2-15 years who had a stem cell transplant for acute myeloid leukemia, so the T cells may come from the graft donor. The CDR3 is CASSFLIPGANVLTF. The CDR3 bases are TGCGCCAGCAGCTTTTTAATCCCTGGGGCCAACGTCCTGACTTTC.